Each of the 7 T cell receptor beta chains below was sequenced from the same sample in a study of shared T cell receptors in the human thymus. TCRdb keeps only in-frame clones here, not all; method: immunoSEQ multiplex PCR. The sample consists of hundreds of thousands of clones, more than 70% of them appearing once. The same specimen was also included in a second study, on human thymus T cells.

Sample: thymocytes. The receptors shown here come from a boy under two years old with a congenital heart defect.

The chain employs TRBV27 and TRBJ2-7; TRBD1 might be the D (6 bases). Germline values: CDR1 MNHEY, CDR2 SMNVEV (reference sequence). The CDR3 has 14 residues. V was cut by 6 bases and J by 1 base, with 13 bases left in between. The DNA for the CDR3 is TGTGCCAGCAGCCGAACAGGGTCTTCCTACGAGCAGTACTTC. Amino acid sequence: CASSRTGSSYEQYF.

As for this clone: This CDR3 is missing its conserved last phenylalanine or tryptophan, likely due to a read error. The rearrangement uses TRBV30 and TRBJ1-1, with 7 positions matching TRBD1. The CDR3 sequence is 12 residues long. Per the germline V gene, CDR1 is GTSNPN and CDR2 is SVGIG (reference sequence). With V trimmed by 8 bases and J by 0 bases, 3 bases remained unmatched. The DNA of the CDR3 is TGTGCCGGCGGACAGGTGAACACTGAAGCTTTCCTT. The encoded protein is CAGGQVNTEAFL.

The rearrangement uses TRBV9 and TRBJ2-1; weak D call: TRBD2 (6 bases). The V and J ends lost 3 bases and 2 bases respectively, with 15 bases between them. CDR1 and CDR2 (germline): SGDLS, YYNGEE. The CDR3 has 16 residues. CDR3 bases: TGTGCCAGCAGCGGGACGTTAGCGGAACCCTACAATGAGCAGTTCTTC. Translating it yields CASSGTLAEPYNEQFF. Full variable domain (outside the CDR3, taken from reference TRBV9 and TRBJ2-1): DSGVTQTPKHLITATGQRVTLRCSPRSGDLSVYWYQQSLDQGLQFLIQYYNGEERAKGNILERFSAQQFPDLHSELNLSSLELGDSALYFCASSGTLAEPYNEQFFGPGTRLTVL.

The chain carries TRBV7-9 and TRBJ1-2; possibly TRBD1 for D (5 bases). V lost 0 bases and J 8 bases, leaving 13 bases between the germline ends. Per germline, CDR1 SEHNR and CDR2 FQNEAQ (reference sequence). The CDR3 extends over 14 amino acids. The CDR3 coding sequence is TGTGCCAGCAGCTTAGCGCAGGGTGCCCAGGGCTACACCTTC. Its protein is CASSLAQGAQGYTF.

The CDR3 DNA follows: TGTGCCAGCAGCAAAGAGGGTAGCGGACCAGAGCAGTACTTC. Its translation: CASSKEGSGPEQYF. This chain links TRBV21-1 with TRBJ2-7; no DNA check was done on the table's D call, TRBD2. TRBV21-1 is given as a pseudogene. The CDR3 consists of 14 residues.

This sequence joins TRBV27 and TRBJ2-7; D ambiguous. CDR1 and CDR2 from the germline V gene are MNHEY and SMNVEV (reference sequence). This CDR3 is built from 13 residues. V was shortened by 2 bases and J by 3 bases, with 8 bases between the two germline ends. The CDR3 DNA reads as TGTGCCAGCAGTTTAAAGCCTGTCTACGAGCAGTACTTC. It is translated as CASSLKPVYEQYF.

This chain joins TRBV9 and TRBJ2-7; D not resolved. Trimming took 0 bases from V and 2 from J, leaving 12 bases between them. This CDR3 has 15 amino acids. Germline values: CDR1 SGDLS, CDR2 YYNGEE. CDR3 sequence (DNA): TGTGCCAGCAGCGTAGGGTTTGAGAAACCCTACGAGCAGTACTTC. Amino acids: CASSVGFEKPYEQYF.